Below are 5 T cell receptor beta chains sequenced from a single sample in a study of blood T cell repertoires in COVID-19. The method was immunoSEQ multiplex PCR; TCRdb's version includes in-frame clones alone and lacks a portion of them. The sample has about 140,000 clones, over 60% seen once. Source material: peripheral blood. These receptors were taken from a woman aged 50 to 65 with active or convalescent COVID-19.

The rearrangement uses TRBV28 and TRBJ2-2, with D uncertain. Trimming took 10 bases from V and 2 from J, leaving 8 bases between them. Germline V gene lookup returns CDR1 MDHEN and CDR2 SYDVKM. The CDR3 consists of 12 residues. CDR3 protein: CATSGNTGELFF. DNA of the CDR3: TGTGCCACCTCGGGTAACACCGGGGAGCTGTTTTTT.

This chain connects TRBV21-1 to TRBJ1-1; the table's TRBD1 call for D was not verified on the DNA. TRBV21-1 is tagged as a pseudogene. This CDR3 is 16 amino acids long. The CDR3 here is CASSTTGRSMNTEAFF. The CDR3 DNA is TGTGCCAGCAGCACAACAGGGCGTTCCATGAACACTGAAGCTTTCTTT.

V gene TRBV4-2 combines with J gene TRBJ2-1; 10 bases map to TRBD2. From germline, CDR1 is LGHNA and CDR2 YNFKEQ. The CDR3 has 16 residues. J gave up 6 bases and V 3 bases, and 8 bases lay outside the gene matches. The CDR3 DNA reads TGTGCCAGCAGCCACACTAAAGCGGGAGGGCCCAATGAGCAGTTCTTC. Protein: CASSHTKAGGPNEQFF.

This CDR3 is CASSLGNPTNYGYTF. CDR3 DNA sequence: TGCGCCAGCAGCTTGGGAAACCCTACTAACTATGGCTACACCTTC. The rearrangement uses TRBV5-1 and TRBJ1-2; D gene ambiguous. Trimming shortened V by 0 bases and J by 0 bases, and 9 bases separated the two germline ends. The germline V gene encodes CDR1 SGHRS and CDR2 YFSETQ. The CDR3 is 15 amino acids.

The chain joins TRBV6-2 or TRBV6-3 to TRBJ2-5; maybe TRBD2 (6 bases). Trimming pared 2 bases from V and 5 bases from J, leaving 12 bases between. The germline V gene has CDR1 MNHEY and CDR2 SVGEGT. This CDR3 has 14 amino acids. The CDR3 sequence is CASSYAGWGETQYF. DNA for the CDR3: TGTGCCAGCAGTTACGCGGGGTGGGGTGAGACCCAGTACTTC.